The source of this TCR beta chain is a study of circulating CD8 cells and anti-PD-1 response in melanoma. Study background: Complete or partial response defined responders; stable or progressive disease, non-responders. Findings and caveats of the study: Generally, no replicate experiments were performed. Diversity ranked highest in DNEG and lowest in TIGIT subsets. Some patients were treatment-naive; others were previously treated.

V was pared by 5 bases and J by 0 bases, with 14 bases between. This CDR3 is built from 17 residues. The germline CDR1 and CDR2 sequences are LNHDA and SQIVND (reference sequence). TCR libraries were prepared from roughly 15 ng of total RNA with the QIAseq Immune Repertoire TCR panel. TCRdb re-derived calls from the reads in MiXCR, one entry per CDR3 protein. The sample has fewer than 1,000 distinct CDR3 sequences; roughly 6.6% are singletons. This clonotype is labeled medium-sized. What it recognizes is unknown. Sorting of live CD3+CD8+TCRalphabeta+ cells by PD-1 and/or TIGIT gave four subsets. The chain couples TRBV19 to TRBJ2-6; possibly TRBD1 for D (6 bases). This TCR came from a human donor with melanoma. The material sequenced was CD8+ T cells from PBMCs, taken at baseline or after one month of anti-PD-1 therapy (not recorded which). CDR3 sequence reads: CASSATTGISGANVLTF. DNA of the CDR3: TGTGCCAGTAGTGCAACTACAGGGATCTCTGGGGCCAACGTCCTGACTTTC.